Sequencing of this T cell receptor (beta chain) was carried out in a study of identical twins. In the case of this clonotype: Antigen unknown.

Notes on the study in general: Out-of-frame alpha sequences shared between twins exhibited an excess of low generation probability. Sequences that were beta out-of-frame showed weaker excess twin sharing. The abundant beta clonotypes from cord blood had fewer insertions, and memory repertoires had none of this.

Unique molecular identifiers were present on cDNA, and template switching added a universal primer site. TCRdb processed the 5' RACE reads anew with MiXCR; each CDR3 protein has one entry. The repertoire holds about 900,000 distinct CDR3 sequences, with 9% to 15% as singletons. Germline CDR1 reads MDHEN; CDR2 reads SYDVKM. Between the trimmed V and J ends, which lost 2 bases and 1 base, there was a span of 16 bases. The CDR3 loop spans 17 amino acids. The same data also went into a second study, on yellow fever vaccine responses in identical twins.

This clonotype was sampled from a woman younger than 30 in good health. The chain combines TRBV28 with TRBJ2-3; D remains ambiguous. Sequencing used PBMCs. CDR3: CASSLPPDGPRTDTQYF. Here the CDR3 DNA reads TGTGCCAGCAGTTTACCCCCCGACGGTCCACGCACAGATACGCAGTATTTT.